The clone carrying this TCR beta chain occurred a few times. This entry belongs to a study of T cells in Graves' hyperthyroidism and ophthalmopathy. There are 18 residues in the CDR3. Germline V gene sequence: CDR1 MNHEY, CDR2 SMNVEV (reference sequence). V lost 5 bases, J lost 4 bases, and 11 bases stayed unmatched. Amplification targeted TCR beta CDR3 regions from RNA transcripts. HTBI primers were used for first-round RT-PCR of the TCR CDR3. TCRdb itself ran the multiplex PCR reads through MiXCR, one entry per CDR3 protein. The table shows around 690,000 distinct CDR3 sequences, with around 21% occurring only once.

The TCR sequence derives from a man aged 25 to 40 with Graves' ophthalmopathy. The chain is built from TRBV27 and TRBJ2-3; 14 bases are a match to TRBD2. The sample taken for sequencing was blood. The DNA for the CDR3 is TGTGCCAGCAGTGCCCTACCGGGACTAGCGGGAGATGCAGATACGCAGTATTTT. Protein product: CASSALPGLAGDADTQYF.